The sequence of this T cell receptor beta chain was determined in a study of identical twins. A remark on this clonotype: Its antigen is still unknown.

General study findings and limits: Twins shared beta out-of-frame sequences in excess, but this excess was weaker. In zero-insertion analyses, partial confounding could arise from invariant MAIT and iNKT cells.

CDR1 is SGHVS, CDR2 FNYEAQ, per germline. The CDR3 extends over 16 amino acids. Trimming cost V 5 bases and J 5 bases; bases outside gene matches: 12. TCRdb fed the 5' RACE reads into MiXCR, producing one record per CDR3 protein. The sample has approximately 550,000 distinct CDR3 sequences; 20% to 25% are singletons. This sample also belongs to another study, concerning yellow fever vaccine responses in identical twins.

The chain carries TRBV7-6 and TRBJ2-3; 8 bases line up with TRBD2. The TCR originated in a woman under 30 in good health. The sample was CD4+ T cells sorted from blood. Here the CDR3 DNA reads TGTGCCAGCAGCCCCCAATACGGGGGGGTCTTAGATACGCAGTATTTT. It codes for CASSPQYGGVLDTQYF.